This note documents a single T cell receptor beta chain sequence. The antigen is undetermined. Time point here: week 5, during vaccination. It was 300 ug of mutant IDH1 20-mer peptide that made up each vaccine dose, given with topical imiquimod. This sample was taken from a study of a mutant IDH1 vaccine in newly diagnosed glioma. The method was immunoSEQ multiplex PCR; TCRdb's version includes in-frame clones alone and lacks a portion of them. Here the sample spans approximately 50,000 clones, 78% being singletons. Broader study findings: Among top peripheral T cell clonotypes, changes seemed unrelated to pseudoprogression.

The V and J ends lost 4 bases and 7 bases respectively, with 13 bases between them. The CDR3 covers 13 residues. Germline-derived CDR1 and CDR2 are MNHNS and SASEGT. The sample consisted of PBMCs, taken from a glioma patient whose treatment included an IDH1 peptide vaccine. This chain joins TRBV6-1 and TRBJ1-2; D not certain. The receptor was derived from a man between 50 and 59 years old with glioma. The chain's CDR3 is CASSGSGDRGYTF. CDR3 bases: TGTGCCAGCAGTGGATCCGGAGACCGTGGCTACACCTTC.